This T cell receptor beta chain is from a study of molecular identifiers for immune sequencing clone quantification. On the study more broadly: The replicates split RNA from around 18,000 or 91,000 naive CD8 cells five ways and sequenced four.

Sorting defined naive CD8 T cells as CD8+CD4-CCR7+CD45RA+. TCRdb ran MiXCR on the PCR reads and lists one entry per CDR3 protein. The sample holds about half a million distinct CDR3 sequences, around 23% seen once. CDR1 is MNHEY, CDR2 SVGEGT, per germline. The CDR3 has 15 amino acids. The V and J ends lost 6 bases and 2 bases respectively, with 17 bases between them. The sequencing input was naive CD8+ T cells from blood, with Jurkat cell RNA spiked in. Specified subset: FACS-sorted CD8+CD4-CCR7+CD45RA+ naive T cells. V usage is TRBV6-2 or TRBV6-3 and J usage is TRBJ2-7; D gene ambiguous. The TCR comes from a human donor in good health. Some libraries in this study had Jurkat cell RNA spiked in. CDR3 nucleotide sequence: TGTGCCAGCAGCGAGGATCTGTCAGTCGCCTACGAGCAGTACTTC. Amino acid sequence: CASSEDLSVAYEQYF.